The 15 T cell receptor beta chains reported below all come from one sample, sequenced in a study of control samples from healthy donors and cancer patients. Here immunoSEQ multiplex PCR was the method, and the copy in TCRdb shows in-frame clones only, minus some. This sample has around 130,000 clones, with 75% to 95% found just once. Sequenced: blood. These receptors were obtained from a man aged 18-30 years in good health.

This rearrangement joins TRBV18 to TRBJ2-7; D is possibly TRBD2 (6 bases). Trimming took 6 bases from V and 4 from J, leaving 10 bases between them. From germline, CDR1 is KGHSH and CDR2 LQKENI. The CDR3 consists of 12 residues. The DNA of the CDR3 is TGTGCCAGCTCTCTGGACTATTACGAGCAGTACGTC. Its translation: CASSLDYYEQYV.

CDR3: CASSSSGPYGYTF. CDR3 nucleotide sequence: TGTGCCAGCAGTTCATCCGGGCCCTATGGCTACACCTTC. V gene TRBV27 combines with J gene TRBJ1-2; D not resolved. V was cut by 4 bases and J by 4 bases, with 10 bases left in between. The CDR3 covers 13 residues. CDR1 and CDR2 (germline): MNHEY, SMNVEV (reference sequence).

V is TRBV6-5 and J is TRBJ1-4, with D possibly matching TRBD1 (5 bases). Per germline, CDR1 MNHEY and CDR2 SVGAGI. The CDR3 has 14 amino acids. Trimming shortened V by 4 bases and J by 8 bases, and 14 bases separated the two germline ends. CDR3 coding DNA: TGTGCCAGCAGTTTGGCAAGGGGAGGGGAAAAACTGTTTTTT. Its translation: CASSLARGGEKLFF.

The genes are TRBV7-2 and TRBJ1-2, with TRBD1 matching 10 bases. The CDR3 is 15 amino acids. In germline, CDR1 is SGHTA, CDR2 FQGNSA. After removal of 5 bases from V and 4 bases from J, the junction contained 7 bases not matched to a gene. The CDR3 region has the DNA TGTGCCAGCAGCGCGGGACAGGGGTTCCTCTATGGCTACACCTTC. Encoded protein: CASSAGQGFLYGYTF.

The chain recombines TRBV19 with TRBJ1-5, with no clear D. CDR3 length: 16 residues. The germline CDR1 and CDR2 sequences are LNHDA and SQIVND (reference sequence). The V gene lost 6 bases and the J gene lost 5 bases, with 20 bases spanning the gap. CDR3 residues: CASSRMSVTSDQPQHF. The CDR3, as DNA: TGTGCCAGTAGCCGAATGTCAGTGACATCAGATCAGCCCCAGCATTTT.

CDR3 residues: CASSFLSGANVLTF. The CDR3 nucleotides read TGCGCCAGCAGCTTCCTCTCTGGGGCCAACGTCCTGACTTTC. The gene calls are TRBV5-1 and TRBJ2-6; D unresolved. V was trimmed by 2 bases and J by 0 bases, leaving 3 bases between them. The length of the CDR3 is 14 residues. Germline V CDR1 and CDR2: SGHRS, YFSETQ. The entire variable domain, with the rest obtained from reference TRBV5-1 and TRBJ2-6, is as follows: KAGVTQTPRYLIKTRGQQVTLSCSPISGHRSVSWYQQTPGQGLQFLFEYFSETQRNKGNFPGRFSGRQFSNSRSEMNVSTLELGDSALYLCASSFLSGANVLTFGAGSRLTVL.

This clone occurred a few times. The gene calls are TRBV7-9 and TRBJ1-1; D may be TRBD1 (5 bases). Germline V gives CDR1 SEHNR, CDR2 FQNEAQ (reference sequence). Trimming removed 6 bases from V and 10 bases from J, with 21 bases in between. The CDR3 runs 14 residues. The CDR3 nucleotides read TGTGCCAGCAGTTACTGGGAGGGGACTGAGAGAGCTTTCTTT. This translates into CASSYWEGTERAFF.

The chain's CDR3 is CASSGWGGDEQFF. CDR3 DNA: TGTGCCAGCAGTGGATGGGGAGGGGATGAGCAGTTCTTC. V gene TRBV2 combines with J gene TRBJ2-1, with 7 bases that match TRBD2. The CDR3 spans 13 residues. The germline gives CDR1 SNHLY, CDR2 FYNNEI. J was trimmed by 8 bases and V by 4 bases; bases with no gene match: 5.

This chain links TRBV24-1 with TRBJ2-2; TRBD1 matches 7 bases. V was clipped by 2 bases and J by 6 bases; unmatched bases: 5. The CDR3 length is 15 residues. Germline V gives CDR1 KGHDR, CDR2 SFDVKD. As DNA, the CDR3 is TGTGCCACCAGTGATTCCAGGGGGTTCGCCGGGGAGCTGTTTTTT. Translation: CATSDSRGFAGELFF.

This clone was seen a single time. The chain uses TRBV28 and TRBJ2-2; 13 bases align to TRBD2. This CDR3 spans 17 amino acids. Germline V gene sequence: CDR1 MDHEN, CDR2 SYDVKM. Trimming took 3 bases from V and 5 from J; bases not matched to a gene: 6. CDR3 sequence reads: CASSLVSLAGGTGELFF. The CDR3 DNA is TGTGCCAGCAGTTTGGTATCACTAGCGGGGGGGACCGGGGAGCTGTTTTTT.

The rearrangement joins TRBV7-9 to TRBJ2-7; D possibly corresponds to TRBD2 (5 bases). V dropped 3 bases and J dropped 7 bases, with 13 bases sitting between them. Germline-derived CDR1 and CDR2 are SEHNR and FQNEAQ (reference sequence). This CDR3 has 13 amino acids. The CDR3 nucleotides are TGTGCCAGCAGCTTTGAGGGAGTCGGGGAGCAGTACGTC. As protein: CASSFEGVGEQYV.

The rearrangement links TRBV7-8 to TRBJ1-1, with TRBD1 identical over 7 bases. This CDR3 has 12 amino acids. With V trimmed by 2 bases and J by 8 bases, 2 bases remained unmatched. Per germline, CDR1 SGHVS and CDR2 FQNEAQ. The CDR3 loop reads CASSLRDREAFF. The CDR3 nucleotides are TGTGCCAGCAGCTTAAGGGACAGAGAAGCTTTCTTT.

V is TRBV9 and J is TRBJ2-7; TRBD2 agrees at 11 bases. The junction had 6 bases not matched to a gene; V was cut back by 0 bases and J by 4 bases. The CDR3 spans 16 residues. Germline CDR1 is SGDLS and CDR2 is YYNGEE. CDR3: CASSVGSGRAGYEQYV. DNA for the CDR3: TGTGCCAGCAGCGTAGGTAGCGGGAGGGCCGGGTACGAGCAGTACGTC.

V gene TRBV30 combines with J gene TRBJ1-5, with no clear D. Germline V CDR1 and CDR2: GTSNPN, SVGIG (reference sequence). With 3 bases removed from V and 1 base from J, the gap between germline ends came to 13 bases. There are 15 residues in the CDR3. As DNA, the CDR3 is TGTGCCTGGAGAAGGACTCTCGGGAGCAATCAGCCCCAGCATTTT. This sequence encodes CAWRRTLGSNQPQHF. Together with reference TRBV30 and TRBJ1-5, the CDR3 gives the full variable domain: SQTIHQWPATLVQPVGSPLSLECTVEGTSNPNLYWYRQAAGRGLQLLFYSVGIGQISSEVPQNLSASRPQDRQFILSSKKLLLSDSGFYLCAWRRTLGSNQPQHFGDGTRLSIL.

This sequence joins TRBV3-1 (or the pseudogene TRBV3-2) and TRBJ2-1; 9 bases are a match to TRBD1. The CDR3 consists of 11 residues. Germline V gives CDR1 LGHDT, CDR2 YNNKEL (reference sequence). J was trimmed by 14 bases and V by 4 bases; bases with no gene match: 3. DNA of the CDR3: TGTGCCAGCAGCCTACAGGGGGCGAAGTTCTTC. It is translated as CASSLQGAKFF.